The clone carrying this T cell receptor (beta chain) came up many times. The antigen is not known. The cDNA was generated by 5'RACE with 10-nucleotide random UMIs. MiXCR, run by TCRdb on the 5' RACE reads, gives a single entry per CDR3 protein. The data hold over 65,000 distinct CDR3 sequences, with around 2.6% observed a single time. The data were obtained in a study of neurological immune-mediated disorders. Study at large: Multiple sclerosis patients numbered about 35, of whom about 30 were relapsing-remitting and 3 secondary progressive. Study-level findings and limits: CDR3 amino acid sequences found in expanded clones were never shared across subjects, suggesting private repertoires in all groups. No link was found between any clinical or MRI feature and the multiple sclerosis repertoire cluster.

This CDR3 spans 11 amino acids. Trimming removed 8 bases from V and 9 bases from J, with 12 bases in between. Germline V lookup: CDR1 MNHEY, CDR2 SVGAGI. The clonotype was recovered from a woman aged 25 to 45 with multiple sclerosis. Sequencing used PBMCs. The rearrangement uses TRBV6-5 and TRBJ2-3; the D gene could be TRBD1 or TRBD2 (5 bases each). The CDR3 loop is CASGSGATQYF. The DNA for the CDR3 is TGTGCCAGCGGTTCCGGGGCGACGCAGTATTTT.